This passage covers 12 T cell receptor beta chains from one sample sequenced in a study of cytomegalovirus exposure and HLA in healthy donors. Researchers ran the PCR with 60 Vbeta and 13 Jbeta primers. The table came from immunoSEQ multiplex PCR; TCRdb's copy has only in-frame clones and leaves some out. This sample has about 52,000 clones, with around 52% found just once. The sequenced sample consisted of PBMCs. These receptors were taken from a human donor in good health.

The rearrangement links TRBV18 to TRBJ1-2; TRBD1 matches at 7 bases. Losses at the gene ends were 5 bases for V and 4 bases for J; bases not matched to a gene: 4. The CDR3 totals 13 residues. Germline V gene sequence: CDR1 KGHSH, CDR2 LQKENI. The CDR3 protein is CASSVDRVYGYTF. The CDR3 coding sequence is TGTGCCAGCTCAGTCGACAGGGTCTATGGCTACACCTTC.

J is TRBJ2-7 and V is TRBV19, with TRBD2 identical over 7 bases. The germline gives CDR1 LNHDA, CDR2 SQIVND (reference sequence). V lost 1 base, J lost 4 bases, and 13 bases stayed unmatched. There are 17 residues in the CDR3. CDR3 loop: CASSIGGGELAGYEQYF. CDR3 DNA sequence: TGTGCCAGTAGTATAGGGGGGGGAGAGTTGGCCGGATACGAGCAGTACTTC.

This chain connects TRBV4-2 to TRBJ2-3, with D possibly TRBD2 on 7 matching bases. The CDR3 loop spans 17 amino acids. V was pared by 0 bases and J by 2 bases, with 15 bases between. Germline CDR1 is LGHNA and CDR2 is YNFKEQ. The CDR3 loop is CASSQEGDGGLTDTQYF. The CDR3 DNA reads as TGTGCCAGCAGCCAAGAGGGGGACGGGGGGCTCACAGATACGCAGTATTTT.

This chain joins TRBV7-2 and TRBJ1-1, with TRBD1 matching over 7 bases. The V and J ends lost 5 bases and 1 base, in that order; junction bases with no gene match: 10. The CDR3 is 16 residues long. Germline V gene sequence: CDR1 SGHTA, CDR2 FQGNSA. The CDR3, as DNA: TGTGCCAGCAGCATAAGTCCTGGACAGGCGAACACTGAAGCTTTCTTT. It is translated as CASSISPGQANTEAFF.

The chain joins TRBV7-3 to TRBJ1-3, with D perhaps TRBD1 (5 bases). Deletions cut 5 bases from V and 4 bases from J, with 12 bases between. Germline assignment: CDR1 SGHTA and CDR2 FQGTGA. The CDR3 is 14 residues long. CDR3 in DNA: TGTGCCAGCAGCCCCGGGCCAGGGGGAAACACCATATATTTT. It encodes CASSPGPGGNTIYF.

The rearrangement links TRBV5-1 to TRBJ1-2; D perhaps matches TRBD1 (6 bases). The CDR3 covers 13 residues. CDR1 is SGHRS and CDR2 is YFSETQ in the germline V gene. Trimming removed 3 bases from V and 4 bases from J, with 10 bases in between. This CDR3 is CASSSDSRYGYTF. The CDR3 DNA sequence: TGCGCCAGCAGCTCGGACAGCCGCTATGGCTACACCTTC.

J is TRBJ1-5 and V is TRBV6-5; D remains ambiguous. CDR3 length equals 15 residues. V was clipped by 0 bases and J by 3 bases, with 9 bases between them. CDR1 and CDR2 from the germline V gene are MNHEY and SVGAGI. Written as DNA, the CDR3 is TGTGCCAGCAGTTACTCGAGAGTGTCCAATCAGCCCCAGCATTTT. Translating gives CASSYSRVSNQPQHF.

The chain uses TRBV5-4 and TRBJ2-3; 8 nucleotides match TRBD2. CDR1 is SGHNT, CDR2 YYREEE, per germline (reference sequence). Trimming at V came to 2 bases and at J to 2 bases, leaving 7 bases not matched to a gene. CDR3 length: 16 residues. CDR3 nucleotides: TGTGCCAGCAGCTTTGGTAGCGGGGCAATCACAGATACGCAGTATTTT. Translating gives CASSFGSGAITDTQYF.

This clone has only a few counts. The V and J genes are TRBV5-1 and TRBJ2-5; unclear D gene. V was trimmed by 0 bases and J by 1 base, leaving 7 bases between them. The CDR3 runs to 14 residues. Germline V CDR1 and CDR2: SGHRS, YFSETQ. CDR3 sequence (DNA): TGCGCCAGCAGCTTGGGCAGTACCCAAGAGACCCAGTACTTC. Residues: CASSLGSTQETQYF.

This rearrangement joins TRBV5-8 to TRBJ1-5; no definite D call. V was shortened by 1 base and J by 4 bases, with 15 bases between the two germline ends. Germline loops: CDR1 SGHTS, CDR2 YDEGEE. This CDR3 is 16 amino acids long. CDR3 sequence (DNA): TGTGCCAGCAGCTTGATTATCTTTGAGGGAAATCAGCCCCAGCATTTT. Its translation: CASSLIIFEGNQPQHF. The full variable domain, completed using reference TRBV5-8 and TRBJ1-5, is EAGVTQSPTHLIKTRGQQATLRCSPISGHTSVYWYQQALGLGLQFLLWYDEGEERNRGNFPPRFSGRQFPNYSSELNVNALELEDSALYLCASSLIIFEGNQPQHFGDGTRLSIL.

This clone was observed once. The chain combines TRBV7-2 with TRBJ1-2; a possible D gene is TRBD1 (5 bases). Germline V gives CDR1 SGHTA, CDR2 FQGNSA. V lost 7 bases, J lost 1 base, and 13 bases lay in between. This CDR3 is 14 amino acids long. The CDR3 DNA sequence: TGTGCCAGCACCATAACGGGGGTTAACTATGGCTACACCTTC. Translating it yields CASTITGVNYGYTF.

The chain has TRBV2 and TRBJ1-2; D unresolved. Germline loops: CDR1 SNHLY, CDR2 FYNNEI. The CDR3 length is 14 residues. V dropped 3 bases and J dropped 6 bases, with 14 bases sitting between them. The DNA for the CDR3 is TGTGCCAGCAGTGAGGGCCGGAGGGCTCATGGCTACACCTTC. This encodes CASSEGRRAHGYTF.